These 12 T cell receptor beta chains share one sample of origin, sequenced in a study of regulatory T cells in long-lasting Graves disease (dated by TCRdb to the early 2020s). The time point label for this specimen denotes: newly diagnosed GD, antithyroid drugs for less than 3 months. RNA was extracted from PBMCs in TRIzol for both TCR sequencing and RNA sequencing. Library preparation used multiplex PCR. Sequencing took place on an Illumina HiSeq 4000. TCR beta libraries were built with iRepertoire HTBI primers and Arm-PCR amplification of CDR3 regions. TCRdb trimmed public reads at Q25 via fastp, called clones via MiXCR and kept in-frame beta chains. For every CDR3 protein sequence, its rows merge into one entry that carries the most common genes and DNA. In this sample the table shows about 320,000 distinct CDR3 sequences, 15% to 20% of which occur a single time. Clones ranked in the top ten supply approximately 35% of the sample.

Specimen: peripheral blood mononuclear cells (PBMCs), collected at new diagnosis, from a patient treated with antithyroid drugs. These receptors originate from a female donor with Graves disease.

This clonotype has a count of ten or more. The rearrangement joins TRBV20-1 to TRBJ2-1, with 9 bases fitting TRBD2. In germline, CDR1 is DFQATT, CDR2 SNEGSKA (reference sequence). Trimming took 4 bases from V and 8 from J; bases not matched to a gene: 9. This CDR3 has 14 amino acids. In DNA, the CDR3 is TGCAGTGCTACGGGTAGCGGGAGATTCGATGAGCAGTTCTTC. Residues: CSATGSGRFDEQFF.

This clonotype was recorded many times. The rearrangement links TRBV7-9 to TRBJ2-3; 7 nucleotides line up with TRBD2. The germline CDR1 and CDR2 sequences are SEHNR and FQNEAQ (reference sequence). The V gene end was trimmed by 8 bases and the J gene end by 4 bases; junction bases not matched to a gene: 9. The length of the CDR3 is 14 residues. The CDR3 reads CASVLAGAPDTQYF. The CDR3, as DNA: TGTGCCAGCGTTTTGGCGGGAGCCCCAGATACGCAGTATTTT.

This clonotype showed up just a few times. The chain couples TRBV28 to TRBJ2-4; D is perhaps TRBD1 or TRBD2 (5 bases each). V was clipped by 5 bases and J by 9 bases, with 17 bases between them. Germline-derived CDR1 and CDR2 are MDHEN and SYDVKM. CDR3 length equals 14 residues. In DNA, the CDR3 is TGTGCCAGCAGTCTCCCCGGGGCTGAGGGCATTCAGTACTTC. This sequence encodes CASSLPGAEGIQYF.

This clonotype was seen at least ten times. J is TRBJ2-7 and V is TRBV5-1, with a tentative D call TRBD2 (6 bases). Germline assignment: CDR1 SGHRS and CDR2 YFSETQ. This CDR3 comprises 16 residues. Trimming cost V 4 bases and J 0 bases, with 17 bases left between them. The CDR3 DNA reads as TGCGCCAGCAGCCAAAACCGAGCGGGCGCCTCCTACGAGCAGTACTTC. It is translated as CASSQNRAGASYEQYF. Looking up the rest from reference TRBV5-1 and TRBJ2-7 gives the full variable domain: KAGVTQTPRYLIKTRGQQVTLSCSPISGHRSVSWYQQTPGQGLQFLFEYFSETQRNKGNFPGRFSGRQFSNSRSEMNVSTLELGDSALYLCASSQNRAGASYEQYFGPGTRLTVT.

The sample holds many counts of this clonotype. This chain uses TRBV5-1 with TRBJ1-1; TRBD1 is a possible D gene (6 bases). The CDR3 totals 14 residues. V was clipped by 1 base and J by 6 bases, with 13 bases between them. CDR1 SGHRS and CDR2 YFSETQ come from the germline V gene. The CDR3 sequence: CASSLPEGGAEAFF. The CDR3 region has the DNA TGCGCCAGCAGCTTGCCCGAGGGGGGCGCTGAAGCTTTCTTT. Full variable domain (missing parts from reference TRBV5-1 and TRBJ1-1): KAGVTQTPRYLIKTRGQQVTLSCSPISGHRSVSWYQQTPGQGLQFLFEYFSETQRNKGNFPGRFSGRQFSNSRSEMNVSTLELGDSALYLCASSLPEGGAEAFFGQGTRLTVV.

Many counts were recorded for this clonotype. The genes are TRBV6-1 and TRBJ2-7, with 12 bases identical to TRBD1. The CDR3 sequence is 15 residues long. Trimming at V came to 6 bases and at J to 3 bases, leaving 6 bases not matched to a gene. Germline-derived CDR1 and CDR2 are MNHNS and SASEGT. The CDR3 sequence: CASSAGTGGNYEQYF. The CDR3 region has the DNA TGTGCCAGCAGCGCCGGGACAGGGGGCAACTACGAGCAGTACTTC.

V and J are TRBV4-1 and TRBJ2-7; tentatively, D is TRBD2 (7 bases). Germline V CDR1 and CDR2: MGHRA, YSYEKL. The CDR3 runs to 13 residues. V was shortened by 6 bases and J by 6 bases, with 15 bases between the two germline ends. DNA of the CDR3: TGCGCCAGCAGTGAAACAGGGAGGGGCGAGCAGTACTTC. It yields the protein CASSETGRGEQYF.

At least ten counts were recorded for this clonotype. The chain has TRBV25-1 and TRBJ2-7, with D tentatively TRBD1 (6 bases). This CDR3 has 14 amino acids. The V gene's germline CDR1 is MGHDK and CDR2 SYGVNS. The V end lost 4 bases, the J end lost 3 bases, and 13 bases lay between the germline ends. The CDR3 reads CASSADRIFYEQYF. CDR3 DNA: TGTGCCAGCAGTGCCGACAGGATCTTCTACGAGCAGTACTTC.

The table lists this clonotype with many counts. This chain connects TRBV12-3 or TRBV12-4 to TRBJ1-6; unclear D gene. This CDR3 is built from 13 residues. Trimming removed 4 bases at V and 8 bases at J, with 9 bases between. CDR3 protein: CASSSGMDSPLHF. CDR3 nucleotides: TGTGCCAGCAGTTCGGGGATGGATTCACCCCTCCACTTT.

The chain has TRBV16 and TRBJ2-7, with a tentative D call TRBD2 (6 bases). The V end lost 0 bases, the J end lost 1 base, and 13 bases lay between the germline ends. The CDR3 has 16 residues. The V gene's germline CDR1 is KGHSY and CDR2 FQNENV. In DNA, the CDR3 is TGTGCCAGCAGCCAATCGATGGAGGGACGGTCCTACGAGCAGTACTTC. Translated, it gives CASSQSMEGRSYEQYF. The full variable domain, completed using reference TRBV16 and TRBJ2-7, is GEEVAQTPKHLVRGEGQKAKLYCAPIKGHSYVFWYQQVLKNEFKFLISFQNENVFDETGMPKERFSAKCLPNSPCSLEIQATKLEDSAVYFCASSQSMEGRSYEQYFGPGTRLTVT.

This clonotype came up many times. The gene calls are TRBV30 and TRBJ2-1, with 13 bases fitting TRBD2. Looked up from germline, CDR1 is GTSNPN and CDR2 is SVGIG (reference sequence). J lost 10 bases, V lost 2 bases, and 5 bases had no gene match. The CDR3 is 14 residues long. Here the CDR3 DNA reads TGTGCCTGGAGTACGGGACTAGCGGGACAGGAGCAGTTCTTC. It yields the protein CAWSTGLAGQEQFF.

This clonotype has ten or more counts. The rearrangement joins TRBV20-1 to TRBJ2-3; D is ambiguous. Germline-derived CDR1 and CDR2 are DFQATT and SNEGSKA (reference sequence). The V end lost 3 bases, the J end lost 2 bases, and 15 bases lay between the germline ends. The CDR3 sequence is 15 residues long. The CDR3 loop is CSASLTGSDTDTQYF. CDR3 DNA: TGCAGTGCTAGCCTCACGGGTTCCGACACAGATACGCAGTATTTT.